This TCR beta chain was found in a study of cytomegalovirus exposure and HLA in healthy donors. Looking at the study overall: An analysis done earlier identified 95 million to 140 million unique TCR beta sequences from approximately 180 million T cells.

About this clone: Its antigen is unidentified.

Study conclusions and caveats: Compared with the approximately 670-donor mean, an Asian-associated ancestry cluster reportedly had fewer N-insertions, according to a later analysis. An observed cluster of highly shared sequence variants was recorded as a likely sequencing artifact. The study put about 180 TCR beta chains on its list as cytomegalovirus-associated.

Primers: 60 Vbeta forward and 13 Jbeta reverse. Clones were read by immunoSEQ multiplex PCR, and TCRdb kept only the in-frame ones, dropping some. The table records about 130,000 clones, more than 80% of them present only once. The V segment lost 6 bases and the J segment 2 bases; nucleotides outside the gene matches: 4. CDR1 is SEHNR and CDR2 is FQNEAQ in the germline V gene (reference sequence). This CDR3 has 13 amino acids. Specimen: PBMCs. The receptor was isolated from a male donor in good health and CMV-seronegative. V gene TRBV7-9 combines with J gene TRBJ2-7; 7 nucleotides agree with TRBD1. The CDR3 here is CASRTGTAYEQYF. The CDR3 DNA reads as TGTGCCAGCAGGACCGGGACAGCCTACGAGCAGTACTTC.